These 17 T cell receptor beta chains share one sample of origin, sequenced in a study of metastatic and nonmetastatic thyroid tumors. With MiXCR, TCRdb reprocessed the PCR reads. The data contain about 20,000 clones, about a quarter of them singletons. Nobody among the patients had been given any treatment before thyroid surgery. The material sequenced was tumor tissue. The source of these receptors is a female donor with papillary thyroid cancer or a benign thyroid nodule (not recorded which). Some clones in this sample may be carry-over from other donors' samples.

This clone has at least ten counts. The chain joins TRBV7-2 to TRBJ1-2; 7 nucleotides match TRBD1. Germline CDR1 and CDR2: SGHTA and FQGNSA. The V and J ends lost 5 bases and 12 bases, in that order; junction bases with no gene match: 15. The CDR3 runs to 14 residues. The CDR3, as DNA: TGTGCCAGCAGCCTCTCCTCCGGGACAGCTGGGGACACCTTC. Residues: CASSLSSGTAGDTF.

The CDR3 loop is CASSLGAGWYNEQFF. DNA for the CDR3: TGCGCCAGCAGCTTGGGTGCGGGTTGGTACAATGAGCAGTTCTTC. The chain has TRBV5-1 and TRBJ2-1; tentative D call: TRBD2 (5 bases). The CDR3 runs to 15 residues. V gave up 0 bases and J gave up 4 bases, with 11 bases separating them. In germline, CDR1 is SGHRS, CDR2 YFSETQ.

This clone was detected ten times or more. The chain is built from TRBV5-1 and TRBJ2-5; 13 bases line up with TRBD2. CDR1 SGHRS and CDR2 YFSETQ come from the germline V gene. The CDR3 extends over 19 amino acids. V trimming: 0 bases; J trimming: 2 bases; junction bases outside the gene matches: 10. CDR3 DNA: TGCGCCAGCAGCTTGGCCTGGACTAGCGGGAGAAGTTGGCAAGAGACCCAGTACTTC. Encoded protein: CASSLAWTSGRSWQETQYF.

In this sample, this clone is medium-sized. The V and J genes are TRBV28 and TRBJ1-5, with 8 bases aligning to TRBD1. Unmatched junction bases numbered 6, after V lost 11 bases and J lost 0 bases. CDR3 length equals 14 residues. From germline, CDR1 is MDHEN and CDR2 SYDVKM. This chain's CDR3 is CASTGGYSNQPQHF. In nucleotides, the CDR3 is TGTGCCTCCACAGGGGGGTATAGCAATCAGCCCCAGCATTTT.

This clone was found many times. The V gene is TRBV7-2, the J gene TRBJ2-5, with 9 positions matching TRBD2. This CDR3 has 16 amino acids. With V trimmed by 4 bases and J by 6 bases, 12 bases remained unmatched. Germline loops: CDR1 SGHTA, CDR2 FQGNSA. The CDR3, as DNA: TGTGCCAGCAGCTCAAATAAGGCGGGAGGGTCGCAGACCCAGTACTTC. Translating it yields CASSSNKAGGSQTQYF.

This clone has more than one count but fewer than ten. The rearrangement joins TRBV28 to TRBJ2-5; the match to TRBD2 covers 14 bases. J gave up 4 bases and V 6 bases, and 16 bases lay outside the gene matches. The CDR3 contains 19 residues. Germline V CDR1 and CDR2: MDHEN, SYDVKM. The CDR3 DNA reads as TGTGCCAGCAGCTCACCCTCGGGACTAGCGGGAGATATGGGAGAGACCCAGTACTTC. It encodes CASSSPSGLAGDMGETQYF.

This clone was counted at least ten times. Here the CDR3 reads CATSRGWGSNTGELFF. In DNA form, the CDR3 reads TGTGCCACCAGCAGAGGATGGGGATCGAACACCGGGGAGCTGTTTTTT. The chain joins TRBV15 to TRBJ2-2; no reliable D call. The CDR3 is 16 residues long. V lost 1 base and J 0 bases, leaving 9 bases between the germline ends. Germline assignment: CDR1 LNHNV and CDR2 YYDKDF (reference sequence).

V is TRBV6-5 and J is TRBJ2-7, with D perhaps matching TRBD1 (5 bases). Trimming left V 2 bases short and J 1 base short, with 12 bases between. Germline-derived CDR1 and CDR2 are MNHEY and SVGAGI. The CDR3 extends over 15 amino acids. The CDR3 DNA reads as TGTGCCAGCAGTTACGGTCCCAGGGCTTCCTACGAGCAGTACTTC. It translates to CASSYGPRASYEQYF.

This clone was counted between two and nine times. This chain uses TRBV11-2 with TRBJ1-1; 7 bases match TRBD1. The CDR3 runs to 16 residues. V lost 5 bases, J lost 0 bases, and 9 bases stayed unmatched. The germline gives CDR1 SGHAT, CDR2 FQNNGV. This CDR3 is CASSGQQGPLNTEAFF. As DNA, the CDR3 is TGTGCCAGCAGCGGCCAACAGGGGCCCCTGAACACTGAAGCTTTCTTT.

The rearrangement uses TRBV6-4 and TRBJ2-1; 11 bases align to TRBD1. V was pared by 2 bases and J by 6 bases, with 0 bases of the junction left unmatched. Germline CDR1 MRHNA, CDR2 SNTAGT. The CDR3 is made up of 14 amino acids. CDR3 protein: CASSDGTGGNEQFF. DNA for the CDR3: TGTGCCAGCAGTGACGGGACAGGGGGCAATGAGCAGTTCTTC.

This clone came up many times. V is TRBV2 and J is TRBJ2-5; TRBD2 matches at 13 bases. Germline V gene data show CDR1 as SNHLY and CDR2 as FYNNEI. V shed 9 bases, J shed 4 bases, and the junction held 8 bases outside the gene matches. The CDR3 contains 15 residues. The CDR3 DNA reads TGTGCCAGTTCGGGACTAGCGGGATTGGGAGAGACCCAGTACTTC. This sequence encodes CASSGLAGLGETQYF. Based on the CDR3 plus reference TRBV2 and TRBJ2-5, the full variable domain is EPEVTQTPSHQVTQMGQEVILRCVPISNHLYFYWYRQILGQKVEFLVSFYNNEISEKSEIFDDQFSVERPDGSNFTLKIRSTKLEDSAMYFCASSGLAGLGETQYFGPGTRLLVL.

The chain uses TRBV5-1 and TRBJ2-7; 8 bases map to TRBD1. Germline V gene sequence: CDR1 SGHRS, CDR2 YFSETQ. The CDR3 has 14 amino acids. The trim removed 3 bases at V and 2 bases at J, leaving 4 bases unmatched. CDR3 in amino acids: CASSYRGKAYEQYF. The CDR3 nucleotides are TGCGCCAGCAGCTACAGGGGGAAGGCCTACGAGCAGTACTTC.

This clone was seen a handful of times. The chain is built from TRBV19 and TRBJ2-7; D not certain. Trimming took off 9 bases at V and 6 bases at J, with 6 bases between the two ends. Per germline, CDR1 LNHDA and CDR2 SQIVND (reference sequence). This CDR3 has 9 amino acids. CDR3 protein: CASQTEQYF. CDR3 bases: TGTGCCAGCCAGACCGAGCAGTACTTC.

As for this clone: The junction departs from germline at one end; a sequencing error may be responsible. The rearrangement links TRBV28 to TRBJ1-1, with TRBD1 matching over 8 bases. The CDR3 runs 12 residues. Per the germline V gene, CDR1 is MDHEN and CDR2 is SYDVKM. The CDR3: CASSFKDRVAFF. The CDR3 DNA follows: TGTGCTAGCAGTTTCAAGGACAGGGTCGCTTTCTTT.

V and J are TRBV7-2 and TRBJ1-5; no reliable D call. This CDR3 spans 14 amino acids. V lost 5 bases and J lost 0, with 8 bases in between. CDR1 and CDR2 from the germline V gene are SGHTA and FQGNSA. DNA of the CDR3: TGTGCCAGCAGCCGGGGTGTTAGCAATCAGCCCCAGCATTTT. It is translated as CASSRGVSNQPQHF.

This sequence joins TRBV7-6 and TRBJ2-2, with D possibly matching TRBD1 (5 bases). Trimming left V 1 base short and J 6 bases short, with 12 bases between. CDR3 length: 15 residues. Germline V CDR1 and CDR2: SGHVS, FNYEAQ. The CDR3 loop reads CASSLGTWASGELFF. CDR3 sequence (DNA): TGTGCCAGCAGCTTAGGGACATGGGCGTCCGGGGAGCTGTTTTTT.

In regard to this clone: The junction departs from the called germline gene at one end, perhaps through a read error. The CDR3 sequence: CASCCAPRDEHFF. The CDR3 bases are TGTGCCAGCTGTTGTGCTCCTCGGGATGAGCATTTCTTC. The J gene is TRBJ2-1, the V gene TRBV11-2; weak D call: TRBD2 (5 bases). CDR1 and CDR2 (germline): SGHAT, FQNNGV. The CDR3 sequence is 13 residues long. The whole variable domain, filled in from reference TRBV11-2 and TRBJ2-1, reads EAGVAQSPRYKIIEKRQSVAFWCNPISGHATLYWYQQILGQGPKLLIQFQNNGVVDDSQLPKDRFSAERLKGVDSTLKIQPAKLEDSAVYLCASCCAPRDEHFFGPGTRLTVL.